These 13 T cell receptor beta chains were sequenced from one sample in a study of T cell clonality in common variable immunodeficiency. Antigen specificity for these receptors is unknown. Using immunoSEQ multiplex PCR, the repertoire was profiled, and TCRdb retains in-frame clones only, with some absent. This sample has 15,000 to 25,000 clones, each found more than once. The study's findings and limits: In common variable immunodeficiency, TCR beta chains reportedly carried fewer deletions and N-nucleotide insertions.

Sample: peripheral blood mononuclear cells. These receptors were taken from a human donor with common variable immunodeficiency.

This clone was counted between two and nine times. The CDR3 end lies 3 residues beyond the end of the read and is filled in from the germline J gene. The chain has TRBV2 and TRBJ1-5, with D hard to call. Per germline, CDR1 SNHLY and CDR2 FYNNEI. Trimming removed 6 bases at V and 0 bases at J, with 12 bases between. The CDR3 consists of 15 residues. This chain's CDR3 is CASRVQTYSNQPQHF. Incomplete CDR3 DNA: TGTGCCAGCAGAGTACAGACCTATAGCAATCAGCCC.

This clone was seen a handful of times. The CDR3 end falls 3 residues outside the read, so it is completed with the germline J gene. The J gene is TRBJ1-6, the V gene TRBV19; D gene unclear. Germline assignment: CDR1 LNHDA and CDR2 SQIVND (reference sequence). Trimming removed 8 bases from V and 0 bases from J, with 11 bases in between. The CDR3 has 15 amino acids. The sequenced part of the CDR3 DNA is TGTGCCAGTCGGGGTGAGAGCTCCTATAATTCACCC. Translating it yields CASRGESSYNSP. The CDR3 in full is CASRGESSYNSPLHF.

By its share, this clone is medium-sized. The read ends 3 residues before the CDR3 terminus; that terminus is restored from the germline J gene. The rearrangement links TRBV28 to TRBJ1-6, with a tentative D call TRBD1 (6 bases). Germline V CDR1 and CDR2: MDHEN, SYDVKM. V lost 2 bases, J lost 9 bases, and 14 bases lay in between. The CDR3 runs 15 residues. The DNA read from the CDR3 is TGTGCCAGCAGTTTAATTAGGGCAGGGGTTTCACCC. Protein sequence: CASSLIRAGVSP. The CDR3 as a whole reads CASSLIRAGVSPLHF.

A few counts support this clone. The same CDR3 can be traced to other DNA sequences in this sample. The DNA read from the CDR3 is TGTGCCAGCTCACCAGCTGGGACAGGAGCCACCGGGGAG. Translated, it gives CASSPAGTGATGE. The whole CDR3 protein is CASSPAGTGATGELFF. The chain employs TRBV18 and TRBJ2-2, with TRBD1 matching 8 bases. The read terminates 3 residues ahead of where the CDR3 ends, so the germline J gene completes it. This CDR3 contains 16 residues. Germline V lookup: CDR1 KGHSH, CDR2 LQKENI. With V trimmed by 2 bases and J by 4 bases, 6 bases remained unmatched.

This chain's CDR3 is CASSEAGQGEKLFF. The sequenced CDR3 bases are TGTGCCAGCTCAGAAGCAGGGCAGGGAGAAAAA. The chain recombines TRBV18 with TRBJ1-4, with D possibly TRBD1 on 5 matching bases. The CDR3 is cut off 3 residues early in the read; its end comes from the germline J gene. This CDR3 is built from 14 residues. Germline V gene lookup returns CDR1 KGHSH and CDR2 LQKENI. The V and J ends lost 5 bases and 8 bases respectively, with 15 bases between them.

On this clone: The read terminates 3 residues ahead of where the CDR3 ends, so the germline J gene completes it. The chain uses TRBV7-2 and TRBJ2-5, with 7 nucleotides matching TRBD1. This CDR3 has 14 amino acids. J gave up 7 bases and V 8 bases, and 13 bases lay outside the gene matches. Looked up from germline, CDR1 is SGHTA and CDR2 is FQGNSA. This chain's CDR3 is CASGTYGQVATQYF. CDR3 bases read: TGTGCCAGCGGAACATATGGACAGGTAGCGACC.

This clone has a handful of counts. The CDR3 end lies 3 residues beyond the end of the read and is filled in from the germline J gene. This rearrangement joins TRBV30 to TRBJ1-6; D is uncertain. The V and J ends lost 0 bases and 7 bases respectively, with 7 bases between them. Germline V CDR1 and CDR2: GTSNPN, SVGIG (reference sequence). This CDR3 contains 13 residues. The sequenced CDR3 bases are TGTGCCTGGAGTGTACGAGGGAATTCACCC. Translating it yields CAWSVRGNSP. The CDR3, in full, reads CAWSVRGNSPLHF.

This clone was counted only a few times. The missing CDR3 end, 3 residues past where the read stops, is filled in from the germline J gene. This chain uses TRBV30 with TRBJ1-5; D ambiguous. Germline V gene lookup returns CDR1 GTSNPN and CDR2 SVGIG (reference sequence). The CDR3 runs 13 residues. Deletions cut 2 bases from V and 2 bases from J, with 7 bases between. The sequenced part of the CDR3 DNA is TGTGCCTGGAGTCACCAGGGCAATCAGCCC. This gives the protein CAWSHQGNQP. The complete CDR3 protein is CAWSHQGNQPQHF.

This clone was observed a handful of times. Sequencing ends 3 residues short of the CDR3 end; the germline J gene provides the rest. V and J are TRBV7-9 and TRBJ1-5; 8 bases are shared with TRBD1. The CDR3 loop spans 14 amino acids. J gave up 5 bases and V 6 bases, and 6 bases lay outside the gene matches. Germline V CDR1 and CDR2: SEHNR, FQNEAQ (reference sequence). The sequenced part of the CDR3 DNA is TGTGCCAGCAGTCGAGGACAGGGCCATCAGCCC. It specifies CASSRGQGHQP. The whole CDR3 reads CASSRGQGHQPQHF.

This clone was counted a few times. The read stops 3 residues short of the end of the CDR3; the missing end is completed from the germline J gene. The V and J genes are TRBV19 and TRBJ2-7; weak D call: TRBD2 (5 bases). V lost 6 bases and J 4 bases, leaving 28 bases between the germline ends. Germline-derived CDR1 and CDR2 are LNHDA and SQIVND (reference sequence). This CDR3 is built from 18 residues. The CDR3 reads CASSPSPLLAGGKYEQYF. The DNA read from the CDR3 is TGTGCCAGTAGCCCGAGTCCCCTTCTAGCAGGAGGAAAATACGAG.

In the case of this clone: Coverage ceases 3 residues before the CDR3 finishes, and the germline J gene fills in the end. The V gene is TRBV7-9, the J gene TRBJ2-5, with D perhaps matching TRBD2 (7 bases). V shed 3 bases and J shed 4 bases, with 12 bases lying between them. This CDR3 has 14 amino acids. In germline, CDR1 is SEHNR, CDR2 FQNEAQ (reference sequence). The CDR3 DNA, read in part, is TGTGCCAGCAGCTTTAGAGGGGGGGGAGAGACC. Translation: CASSFRGGGET. From start to end, the CDR3 is CASSFRGGGETQYF.

About this clone itself: Read coverage stops 3 residues before the CDR3 terminus; the germline J gene supplies the remainder. The chain couples TRBV18 to TRBJ2-3; TRBD1 matches 10 bases. Germline V gives CDR1 KGHSH, CDR2 LQKENI. The junction had 14 bases not matched to a gene; V was cut back by 8 bases and J by 3 bases. The CDR3 consists of 17 residues. CDR3 DNA (partial): TGTGCCAGCGCAATATTGCCGGGACAGGGGAGTACAGATACG. Amino acid sequence: CASAILPGQGSTDT. The full CDR3 reads CASAILPGQGSTDTQYF.

This clone came up a few times. The read ends 3 residues before the CDR3 terminus; that terminus is restored from the germline J gene. V gene TRBV18 combines with J gene TRBJ1-5; TRBD1 is a possible D gene (5 bases). With 5 bases removed from V and 2 bases from J, the gap between germline ends came to 19 bases. The CDR3 extends over 17 amino acids. The germline CDR1 and CDR2 sequences are KGHSH and LQKENI. The part of the CDR3 DNA that was read is TGTGCCAGCTCAGAGCGGGCTTCGGGAGGGGGCAATCAGCCC. This encodes CASSERASGGGNQP. Given in full, the CDR3 is CASSERASGGGNQPQHF.